The sequence of this TCR beta chain was determined in a study of blood T cells in healthy people across ages (dated by TCRdb to between 2014 and 2016). About the full investigation: In model experiments, roughly one uniquely barcoded TCR beta cDNA molecule per two T cells was captured by template switching. Using deep sequencing normalized with unique cDNA molecular identifiers, the study measured how TCR beta repertoire diversity changes with age. Donors of different ages were randomly distributed across sequencing lanes to avoid experimental bias. Donors were grouped into four age groups: young (average roughly 17 years), middle-aged (over 35), aged (about 59) and long-lived (approximately 75). Using the same blood draw, the study looked at two additional independent replicas of 1 million unique cDNA reads for two donors, one aged 18 to 30 and the other aged 80 or older. Overall study results and their limits: Compared with the aged group, the long-lived group had more naive CD4+ T cells, fewer expanded clones and increased TCR diversity, a pattern suggesting age selection. Estimates of total diversity based on one million sequenced T cells were regarded as lower bounds and as underestimates. Because the CMV infection status of the donors was unknown, age-related changes in expanded clonotypes may potentially have been confounded. As age increased, observed TCR beta diversity per million T cells dropped in a roughly linear way, and a significant reduction was already evident by age about 40. There was a strong correlation between observed TCR beta diversity and the percentage of naive T cells measured by flow cytometry. Because profiling used bulk unsorted PBMCs, naive and antigen-experienced compartments could not be compared conclusively.

Donors were roughly 40 systemically healthy Caucasian individuals from Russia aged about 6 to 100 years. Each donor gave approximately 10 milliliters of peripheral blood, collected into EDTA-treated Vacutainer tubes. Ficoll-Paque density-gradient centrifugation was used to isolate PBMCs, with at least 6.5 million per sample. Total RNA was extracted from PBMCs with Trizol reagent, with at least 6 micrograms obtained per sample. For every donor, an aliquot of PBMCs went through flow cytometry to measure the percentages of naive CD45RAhigh/CD27high T cells. A note on this clonotype: The antigen this receptor binds is unknown. It has no much larger one-base neighbor in the sample; base qualities were not kept.

Libraries were prepared through 5' RACE. The instrument was an Illumina HiSeq 2500. The second PCR ran for roughly 7 to 11 cycles and used a J-beta primer mix along with a sample-barcoded 5' primer. A template-switch 5' adaptor carrying 12 random nucleotides introduced a unique molecular identifier onto each TCR beta cDNA molecule. Each sample yielded at least 2.5 million CDR3-containing paired-end reads. First-strand cDNA synthesis was performed from all RNA using the Mint cDNA synthesis kit, with priming by a TRBC-specific oligonucleotide. Following uracil-DNA glycosylase treatment, all cDNA underwent a first 18-cycle PCR with the universal primers M1SS and BC2_uni_R. As for the authors' bioinformatics: For normalization, 1 million high-quality reads, each with a distinct molecular identifier, were randomly selected from each sample. Instead of being binned into consensus sequences, reads that shared molecular identifiers were thrown out. MiTCR, set to a Q25 quality threshold and the strictest error-elimination algorithm, was used for CDR3 identification, clonotype clustering and error correction. A nonparametric unseen species model with Euler transformation was used to estimate a lower bound on total TCR beta diversity. TCRdb redid the processing of the public reads, applying fastp at Q25 and MiXCR, and retained in-frame beta chains. For every CDR3 protein sequence, its rows merge into one entry that carries the most common genes and DNA. For this entry, the V and J calls and clone size follow TCRdb and not the study's own pipeline. Present in this sample are roughly 730,000 distinct CDR3 sequences, roughly 56% of which were seen just once. 20% to 30% of the sample goes to the ten largest clones.

Compared with germline, V lacks 7 bases and J lacks 1 base; bases without a gene match: 5. The CDR3 contains 13 residues, cysteine and phenylalanine counted. The DNA shown is the 39-base CDR3, in frame from base 1. The germline V gene encodes CDR1 SQVTM and CDR2 ANQGSEA. The rearranged chain carries TRBV29-1 and TRBJ2-7, and 9 bases in between align with TRBD1. This clonotype originated in a man aged 40-49 years in good health. Material for sequencing was blood. The DNA is as follows: TGCAGCGCCGGACAGGGGCTTTCCTACGAGCAGTACTTC. Its amino acids are CSAGQGLSYEQYF.